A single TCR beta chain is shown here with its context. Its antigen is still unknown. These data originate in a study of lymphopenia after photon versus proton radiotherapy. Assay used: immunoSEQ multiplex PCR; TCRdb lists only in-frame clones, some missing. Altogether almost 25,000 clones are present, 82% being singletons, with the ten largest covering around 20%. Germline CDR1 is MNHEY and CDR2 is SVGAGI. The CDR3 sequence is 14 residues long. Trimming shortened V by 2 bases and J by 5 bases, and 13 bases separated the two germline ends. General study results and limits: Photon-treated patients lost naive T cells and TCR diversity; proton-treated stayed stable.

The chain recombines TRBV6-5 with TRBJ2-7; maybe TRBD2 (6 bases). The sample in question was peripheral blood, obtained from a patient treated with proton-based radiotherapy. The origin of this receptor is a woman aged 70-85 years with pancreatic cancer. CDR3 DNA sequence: TGTGCCAGCAGTTACACGCGGGACGTCAACGAGCAGTACTTC. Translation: CASSYTRDVNEQYF.